Listed below are T cell receptor beta chains from one sample, sequenced in a study of blood T cell repertoires in COVID-19. Data came from immunoSEQ multiplex PCR; TCRdb stores just in-frame clones and leaves some out. Here the sample spans 250,000 to 350,000 clones, 88% being singletons. The sequenced sample was peripheral blood. Receptors were obtained from a woman aged 25 to 45 with COVID-19, enrolled during active disease. Each CDR3 is given with its conserved first and last residue. Each record gives: V gene, J gene, clone size, D gene, CDR3 DNA, CDR3 protein. D genes are given only for firm matches. The size field is filled for only some rows; it gives once, few, many or a size class.

TRBV11-3	TRBJ2-2	NA	NA	TGTGCCAGCAGCTCTCACACAGGGACGAACACCGGGGAGCTGTTTTTT	CASSSHTGTNTGELFF
TRBV7-8	TRBJ2-2	NA	NA	TGTGCCAGCAGCGGGAGCGCCACGAGGGACACCGGGGAGCTGTTTTTT	CASSGSATRDTGELFF
TRBV28	TRBJ2-2	NA	TRBD2	TGTGCCAGCAGTCCTAGCGGGAACACCGGGGAGCTGTTTTTT	CASSPSGNTGELFF
TRBV12-3/TRBV12-4	TRBJ1-5	few	NA	TGTGCCAGCAGCCTCCCGGGGTACCAGCCCCAGCATTTT	CASSLPGYQPQHF
TRBV18	TRBJ2-3	NA	NA	TGTGCCAGCTCACCCTTGCGGGGAGATACGCAGTATTTT	CASSPLRGDTQYF
TRBV4-3	TRBJ2-3	once	TRBD1	TGCGCCAGCAGCCAAGATCGTTTGGTGGGACAGATCACAGATACGCAGTATTTT	CASSQDRLVGQITDTQYF
TRBV9	TRBJ2-6	NA	TRBD1	TGTGCCAGCAGCGTTCAGGGGGCGTACGGGGCCAACGTCCTGACTTTC	CASSVQGAYGANVLTF
TRBV3-1/TRBV3-2	TRBJ1-2	NA	TRBD1	TGTGCCAGCAGCGATACGGGACAGGGATATGGCTACACCTTC	CASSDTGQGYGYTF
TRBV10-2	TRBJ1-1	NA	NA	TGCGCCAGCACCTTACAGGACGGCACTGAAGCTTTCTTT	CASTLQDGTEAFF
TRBV7-9	TRBJ1-3	NA	NA	TGTGCCAGCAGCCAGGGCGTCTCTGGAAACACCATATATTTT	CASSQGVSGNTIYF
TRBV19	TRBJ2-1	NA	TRBD2	TGTGCCAGTAGTATAGATGTTCTAGCGGGGACTACGGATGAGCAGTTCTTC	CASSIDVLAGTTDEQFF
TRBV5-1	TRBJ2-7	NA	TRBD1	TGCGCCAGCAGCTTACAGGGGGCCTACGAGCAGTACTTC	CASSLQGAYEQYF
TRBV28	TRBJ2-7	NA	TRBD1	TGTGCCAGCAGCCCTTACTCACAGGGGATGGGAGAGCAGTACTTC	CASSPYSQGMGEQYF
TRBV7-2	TRBJ2-1	NA	TRBD2	TGTGCCAGCAGACTTACTAGCGGGTCCACCAATGAGCAGTTCTTC	CASRLTSGSTNEQFF
TRBV7-3	TRBJ2-5	NA	NA	TGTGCCAGCAGCCGACTTGGTGAAGGTTGGGAGACCCAGTACTTC	CASSRLGEGWETQYF
TRBV7-3	TRBJ2-7	few	TRBD1	TGTGCCAGCAGTCGGGGACAGGGCGACGAGCAGTACTTC	CASSRGQGDEQYF
TRBV27	TRBJ2-7	NA	NA	NA	CASSSSLAGGHEQYF